The sequence of this T cell receptor (beta chain) was determined in a study of Graves' ophthalmopathy and Graves' hyperthyroidism. This clonotype was counted ten times or more. The authors amplified TCR beta CDR3 regions, and they did so from RNA transcripts for repertoire sequencing. The first round was an RT-PCR with HTBI primers, and the second round was a multiplex PCR. TCRdb ran MiXCR on the multiplex PCR reads and lists one entry per CDR3 protein. The data hold hundreds of thousands of distinct CDR3 sequences, with over 20% observed a single time. People with hyperthyroidism were aged 18 to 65 and newly diagnosed, under 2 months' duration. If patients had other autoimmune diseases, uncontrolled infections, pregnancy or lactation, they were excluded. CDR3 length: 14 residues. The V gene's germline CDR1 is SQVTM and CDR2 ANQGSEA. The V end was cut by 4 bases, the J end by 4 bases, with 17 bases between.

The sequenced sample consisted of peripheral blood. This clonotype was sampled from a woman between 18 and 29 years old with stable Graves' hyperthyroidism. The rearrangement joins TRBV29-1 to TRBJ2-7, with TRBD1 as a possible D gene (6 bases). The CDR3 nucleotides are TGCAGCGTTGGAGGGGGTTTAGGGTCTTACGAGCAGTACTTC. Protein sequence: CSVGGGLGSYEQYF.